These 26 T cell receptor beta chains came from one sample sequenced in a study of CD8 T cells in ankylosing spondylitis. One entry per CDR3 protein results from TCRdb running MiXCR on the 5' RACE reads. The profile shows about 25,000 distinct CDR3 sequences, 2.5% to 3% of them singletons. What was sequenced was blood, either unsorted or a sorted T cell fraction (not recorded which). The origin of the receptors is a female donor with ankylosing spondylitis or in good health (not recorded which).

The sample holds many counts of this clonotype. CDR3 nucleotides: TGTGCCAGCAGCGTAGTCACTAGCGGAGACAATGAGCAGTTCTTC. Translating it yields CASSVVTSGDNEQFF. The genes are TRBV9 and TRBJ2-1, with 8 bases aligning to TRBD2. The trim removed 0 bases at V and 5 bases at J, leaving 4 bases unmatched. The CDR3 sequence is 15 residues long. Germline-derived CDR1 and CDR2 are SGDLS and YYNGEE.

In its sample, this clonotype was seen many times. The CDR3 sequence: CASSVNRADEQYF. The CDR3 nucleotides read TGTGCCAGCAGCGTTAACAGGGCCGACGAGCAGTACTTC. The rearrangement links TRBV9 to TRBJ2-7, with D possibly TRBD1 on 6 matching bases. The CDR3 runs to 13 residues. Germline V gene lookup returns CDR1 SGDLS and CDR2 YYNGEE. Trimming removed 2 bases at V and 5 bases at J, with 11 bases between.

The chain uses TRBV9 and TRBJ2-3, with D perhaps TRBD2 (6 bases). V gave up 0 bases and J gave up 1 base, with 15 bases separating them. The CDR3 length is 17 residues. The germline CDR1 and CDR2 sequences are SGDLS and YYNGEE. DNA of the CDR3: TGTGCCAGCAGCGTAGCCCCATTAGCGGTCGGCACAGATACGCAGTATTTT. Protein sequence: CASSVAPLAVGTDTQYF.

At least ten counts were recorded for this clonotype. This chain uses TRBV9 with TRBJ2-2; perhaps D is TRBD1 or TRBD2 (6 bases each). The germline gives CDR1 SGDLS, CDR2 YYNGEE. V lost 0 bases and J 6 bases, leaving 15 bases between the germline ends. This CDR3 has 16 amino acids. The CDR3 coding sequence is TGTGCCAGCAGCGTAGGTTTGGGGGGCCGGGCCGGGGAGCTGTTTTTT. The encoded protein is CASSVGLGGRAGELFF.

This clonotype was recorded many times. This sequence joins TRBV9 and TRBJ1-2, with 7 bases aligning to TRBD1. CDR3 length: 13 amino acids. CDR1 is SGDLS and CDR2 is YYNGEE in the germline V gene. J was trimmed by 8 bases and V by 3 bases; bases with no gene match: 7. Here the CDR3 reads CASSAETGRGYTF. Written as DNA, the CDR3 is TGTGCCAGCAGCGCCGAGACAGGGAGAGGCTACACCTTC.

There are many counts of this clonotype. V usage is TRBV9 and J usage is TRBJ2-7; 9 nucleotides agree with TRBD2. CDR3 length equals 16 residues. CDR1 is SGDLS, CDR2 YYNGEE, per germline. The V gene end was trimmed by 0 bases and the J gene end by 6 bases; junction bases not matched to a gene: 10. CDR3 DNA: TGTGCCAGCAGCGTAGAACTAGCGGGCCCACGGACCGAGCAGTACTTC. Translating gives CASSVELAGPRTEQYF.

The table lists this clonotype with many counts. The V and J genes are TRBV9 and TRBJ2-5; D is ambiguous. Germline lookup yields CDR1 SGDLS and CDR2 YYNGEE. The CDR3 covers 14 residues. V was trimmed by 1 base and J by 1 base, leaving 8 bases between them. CDR3: CASSVSGGQETQYF. The CDR3 DNA reads as TGTGCCAGCAGCGTATCGGGTGGCCAAGAGACCCAGTACTTC.

This clonotype showed up many times. The chain couples TRBV9 to TRBJ2-7, with D tentatively TRBD2 (6 bases). The CDR3 contains 15 residues. The germline gives CDR1 SGDLS, CDR2 YYNGEE. V lost 4 bases, J lost 4 bases, and 18 bases lay in between. CDR3 region: CASSRGVGGPYEQYF. Here the CDR3 DNA reads TGTGCCAGCAGCAGGGGAGTGGGGGGTCCTTACGAGCAGTACTTC.

This clonotype qualifies as medium-sized. V usage is TRBV9 and J usage is TRBJ1-4; TRBD1 might be the D (5 bases). The V and J ends lost 3 bases and 5 bases respectively, with 8 bases between them. Germline V lookup: CDR1 SGDLS, CDR2 YYNGEE. CDR3 length: 13 amino acids. The CDR3 loop reads CASSARQNEKLFF. DNA of the CDR3: TGTGCCAGCAGCGCCCGACAGAATGAAAAACTGTTTTTT.

This clonotype was observed many times. J is TRBJ2-7 and V is TRBV9; no reliable D call. The V gene lost 3 bases and the J gene lost 2 bases, with 18 bases spanning the gap. This CDR3 contains 16 residues. Germline CDR1 is SGDLS and CDR2 is YYNGEE. DNA of the CDR3: TGTGCCAGCAGCGGGGAACCCGGGCGGCAGACCTACGAGCAGTACTTC. It is translated as CASSGEPGRQTYEQYF.

This clonotype showed up many times. This chain connects TRBV9 to TRBJ2-5; D is unresolved. Trimming took 0 bases from V and 2 from J, leaving 14 bases between them. The CDR3 loop spans 16 amino acids. Germline V gives CDR1 SGDLS, CDR2 YYNGEE. In nucleotides, the CDR3 is TGTGCCAGCAGCGTAGGTAACAGCCTGATGCAAGAGACCCAGTACTTC. It is translated as CASSVGNSLMQETQYF.

This clonotype occurred many times. In DNA, the CDR3 is TGTGCCAGCAGCGTAGCCGGAGGGGGGACCAAAAACATTCAGTACTTC. Translation: CASSVAGGGTKNIQYF. V gene TRBV9 combines with J gene TRBJ2-4; either TRBD1 or TRBD2 may supply D (6 bases each). Germline V CDR1 and CDR2: SGDLS, YYNGEE. Trimming pared 0 bases from V and 2 bases from J, leaving 12 bases between. This CDR3 spans 16 amino acids.

This clonotype was picked up many times. This rearrangement joins TRBV9 to TRBJ2-5; TRBD2 is a possible D gene (6 bases). Germline loops: CDR1 SGDLS, CDR2 YYNGEE. The CDR3 is 15 amino acids. V shed 3 bases and J shed 2 bases, with 14 bases lying between them. The CDR3, as DNA: TGTGCCAGCAGCGGCCGGGACTGGCCTCAAGAGACCCAGTACTTC. This encodes CASSGRDWPQETQYF. Complete variable domain (other parts from reference TRBV9 and TRBJ2-5): DSGVTQTPKHLITATGQRVTLRCSPRSGDLSVYWYQQSLDQGLQFLIQYYNGEERAKGNILERFSAQQFPDLHSELNLSSLELGDSALYFCASSGRDWPQETQYFGPGTRLLVL.

This clonotype was observed at least ten times. The chain has TRBV9 and TRBJ2-3; weak D call: TRBD2 (7 bases). V lost 4 bases and J 0 bases, leaving 18 bases between the germline ends. Germline CDR1 is SGDLS and CDR2 is YYNGEE. The CDR3 is 17 residues long. The CDR3 loop is CASSLRGGPYSTDTQYF. Written as DNA, the CDR3 is TGTGCCAGCAGCCTTAGGGGGGGGCCTTATAGCACAGATACGCAGTATTTT.

As to this clonotype: A much larger clone lies a single base off, so this may be a read error. The CDR3 is CASSGGSYNAQFF. Here the CDR3 DNA reads TGTGCCAGTTCAGGGGGCTCCTACAATGCGCAGTTCTTC. The V gene is TRBV9, the J gene TRBJ2-1, with 8 bases identical to TRBD1. CDR3 length: 13 amino acids. Germline V gene lookup returns CDR1 SGDLS and CDR2 YYNGEE. The full variable domain, its missing parts supplied by reference TRBV9 and TRBJ2-1, is DSGVTQTPKHLITATGQRVTLRCSPRSGDLSVYWYQQSLDQGLQFLIQYYNGEERAKGNILERFSAQQFPDLHSELNLSSLELGDSALYFCASSGGSYNAQFFGPGTRLTVL.

This clonotype showed up many times. V is TRBV9 and J is TRBJ2-1; 7 bases agree with TRBD2. V lost 1 base to trimming and J lost 3 bases; unmatched junction nucleotides: 7. This CDR3 is 16 amino acids long. The V gene's germline CDR1 is SGDLS and CDR2 YYNGEE. The CDR3 loop is CASSVQASGYYNEQFF. For the CDR3, the DNA is TGTGCCAGCAGCGTACAGGCTAGCGGATACTACAATGAGCAGTTCTTC.

This clonotype has a count of ten or more. The chain joins TRBV9 to TRBJ2-5, with 9 nucleotides matching TRBD2. CDR3 length: 15 amino acids. The germline CDR1 and CDR2 sequences are SGDLS and YYNGEE. J lost 4 bases, V lost 0 bases, and 4 bases had no gene match. The CDR3: CASSVAPAGGETQYF. CDR3 bases: TGTGCCAGCAGCGTAGCTCCAGCGGGGGGAGAGACCCAGTACTTC.

This clonotype was seen at least ten times. The chain recombines TRBV9 with TRBJ2-3, with a tentative D call TRBD2 (8 bases). V was pared by 4 bases and J by 1 base, with 16 bases between. Per germline, CDR1 SGDLS and CDR2 YYNGEE. CDR3 size: 16 residues. This chain's CDR3 is CASSKGATSGTDTQYF. CDR3 coding DNA: TGTGCCAGCAGCAAGGGGGCGACTAGCGGCACAGATACGCAGTATTTT.

Many counts were recorded for this clonotype. The rearrangement uses TRBV9 and TRBJ1-1, with TRBD1 as a possible D gene (6 bases). This CDR3 comprises 15 residues. V lost 4 bases and J 0 bases, leaving 13 bases between the germline ends. Germline V gene data show CDR1 as SGDLS and CDR2 as YYNGEE. The DNA of the CDR3 is TGTGCCAGCAGCCAGACGGACAGTTTGAACACTGAAGCTTTCTTT. Translation: CASSQTDSLNTEAFF.

This clonotype was recorded at least ten times. V and J are TRBV9 and TRBJ1-6; no reliable D call. Between the trimmed V and J ends, which lost 3 bases and 7 bases, there was a span of 14 bases. Germline CDR1 is SGDLS and CDR2 is YYNGEE. The CDR3 contains 15 residues. CDR3 sequence: CASSAAEGRNSPLHF. The DNA of the CDR3 is TGTGCCAGCAGCGCAGCTGAGGGCAGGAATTCACCCCTCCACTTT. The variable domain in full, completed from reference TRBV9 and TRBJ1-6, reads DSGVTQTPKHLITATGQRVTLRCSPRSGDLSVYWYQQSLDQGLQFLIQYYNGEERAKGNILERFSAQQFPDLHSELNLSSLELGDSALYFCASSAAEGRNSPLHFGNGTRLTVT.

By sample share, this clonotype is medium-sized (0.01 to 0.1%). The rearrangement uses TRBV12-3 or TRBV12-4 and TRBJ2-1; 7 bases fit TRBD2. The CDR3 contains 15 residues. The ends lost 0 bases at V and 4 bases at J; junction bases unmatched: 3. The CDR3 DNA sequence: TGTGCCAGCAGTTTAGCGGGAGGGCCGTACAATGAGCAGTTCTTC. This codes for CASSLAGGPYNEQFF.

The sample holds many counts of this clonotype. This chain joins TRBV9 and TRBJ2-7; unclear D gene. V was pared by 3 bases and J by 6 bases, with 7 bases between. The CDR3 extends over 11 amino acids. Germline values: CDR1 SGDLS, CDR2 YYNGEE. CDR3 in DNA: TGTGCCAGCAGCGCCGGTTCCGAGCAGTACTTC. This gives the protein CASSAGSEQYF.

This clonotype was observed many times. V usage is TRBV9 and J usage is TRBJ2-3; TRBD2 matches 7 bases. This CDR3 comprises 14 residues. CDR1 and CDR2 (germline): SGDLS, YYNGEE. The V segment lost 5 bases and the J segment 1 base; nucleotides outside the gene matches: 4. CDR3 in amino acids: CASSGRVGTDTQYF. The CDR3 DNA follows: TGTGCCAGCAGTGGGAGGGTAGGCACAGATACGCAGTATTTT. Together with reference TRBV9 and TRBJ2-3, the CDR3 gives the full variable domain: DSGVTQTPKHLITATGQRVTLRCSPRSGDLSVYWYQQSLDQGLQFLIQYYNGEERAKGNILERFSAQQFPDLHSELNLSSLELGDSALYFCASSGRVGTDTQYFGPGTRLTVL.

In its sample, this clonotype was seen many times. This chain connects TRBV9 to TRBJ2-7; 12 bases are a match to TRBD2. The V segment lost 4 bases and the J segment 3 bases; nucleotides outside the gene matches: 8. The CDR3 totals 16 residues. From germline, CDR1 is SGDLS and CDR2 YYNGEE. CDR3 sequence (DNA): TGTGCCAGCAGCCTGGGACTAGCGGGTGGGTACTACGAGCAGTACTTC. Translation: CASSLGLAGGYYEQYF.

In this sample, this clonotype turned up many times. V usage is TRBV9 and J usage is TRBJ2-5; TRBD1 agrees at 7 bases. The CDR3 is 15 amino acids. J was trimmed by 4 bases and V by 2 bases; bases with no gene match: 8. Germline V gives CDR1 SGDLS, CDR2 YYNGEE. CDR3 DNA sequence: TGTGCCAGCAGCGTTCGACAGGGTGGGGGAGAGACCCAGTACTTC. Protein: CASSVRQGGGETQYF.

This clonotype occurred many times. The CDR3 spells CASSSGTGGAGNEQFF. DNA of the CDR3: TGTGCCAGCAGCTCAGGGACAGGGGGCGCAGGTAATGAGCAGTTCTTC. The chain joins TRBV9 to TRBJ2-1, with 12 bases identical to TRBD1. CDR3 length: 16 amino acids. Germline V lookup: CDR1 SGDLS, CDR2 YYNGEE. Trimming at V came to 4 bases and at J to 7 bases, leaving 9 bases not matched to a gene.